Described below is a single TCR beta chain sequence and its context. The sample comes from a study of blood T cell repertoires in COVID-19. Study-level information: COVID-19 samples collected from the United States, Italy and Spain covered acute and convalescent phases. Sample material is recorded as cDNA or gDNA derived from T cells, B-cell-depleted T cells, or PBMCs.

V shed 3 bases and J shed 2 bases, with 11 bases lying between them. The CDR3 extends over 15 amino acids. Germline loops: CDR1 GTSNPN, CDR2 SVGIG (reference sequence). Original processing notes: Nucleated cell counts were estimated from reference gene primer amplification. The data were produced by immunoSEQ multiplex PCR, yet TCRdb's version contains in-frame clones alone and is incomplete. V and J calls and clone size come straight from that table; D and trimming were deduced from the DNA. The table has approximately 130,000 clones, roughly 72% seen once. The chain employs TRBV30 and TRBJ2-6; D ambiguous. This sequence originates from a human donor in a cohort sampled during active COVID-19. Sequencing was done on a sample of peripheral blood. Written as DNA, the CDR3 is TGTGCCTGGAGACAACCTAGTACTGGGGCCAACGTCCTGACTTTC. This sequence encodes CAWRQPSTGANVLTF.